This passage covers 21 T cell receptor beta chains from one sample sequenced in a study of blood T cell repertoires in COVID-19. Profiled with immunoSEQ multiplex PCR; TCRdb holds only in-frame clones, not every one. The sample holds 15,000 or so clones, 70% to 90% seen once. Sequencing was performed on peripheral blood. The receptors were sampled from a human donor in a cohort sampled during active COVID-19.

The J gene is TRBJ2-7, the V gene TRBV9, with TRBD2 identical over 9 bases. CDR1 SGDLS and CDR2 YYNGEE come from the germline V gene. V was clipped by 4 bases and J by 6 bases; unmatched bases: 11. The CDR3 runs to 15 residues. For the CDR3, the DNA is TGTGCCAGCAGCTCCCAAGCGGGGGGACCACTCGAGCAGTACTTC. It yields the protein CASSSQAGGPLEQYF.

This chain uses TRBV3-1 (or the pseudogene TRBV3-2) with TRBJ1-1, with TRBD1 matching 9 bases. V gave up 6 bases and J gave up 4 bases; unmatched junction bases: 9. The CDR3 has 15 amino acids. CDR1 LGHDT and CDR2 YNNKEL come from the germline V gene (reference sequence). CDR3 residues: CASSLGTGLSTEAFF. The CDR3 DNA is TGTGCCAGCAGTCTCGGGACAGGGCTGAGCACTGAAGCTTTCTTT.

CDR3 sequence (DNA): TGTGCCAGCACCAAATTTGGACTACGCACAGATACGCAGTATTTT. This codes for CASTKFGLRTDTQYF. V is TRBV11-2 and J is TRBJ2-3, with D tentatively TRBD2 (6 bases). In germline, CDR1 is SGHAT, CDR2 FQNNGV. V gave up 7 bases and J gave up 1 base, with 15 bases separating them. The CDR3 sequence is 15 residues long.

The genes are TRBV7-9 and TRBJ2-5, with D maybe TRBD2 (6 bases). The CDR3 has 14 residues. Germline V gene lookup returns CDR1 SEHNR and CDR2 FQNEAQ (reference sequence). Between the trimmed V and J ends, which lost 3 bases and 7 bases, there was a span of 15 bases. The CDR3 coding sequence is TGTGCCAGCAGCTTCTCCGTCCTAGCGTGGACCCAGTACTTC. Protein sequence: CASSFSVLAWTQYF.

The gene calls are TRBV7-3 and TRBJ2-3, with D uncertain. V was clipped by 3 bases and J by 2 bases, with 6 bases between them. This CDR3 is 13 amino acids long. Germline CDR1 SGHTA, CDR2 FQGTGA. CDR3 sequence reads: CASSFKHTDTQYF. CDR3 nucleotide sequence: TGTGCCAGCAGCTTTAAACACACAGATACGCAGTATTTT.

The rearrangement joins TRBV2 to TRBJ2-5; TRBD1 agrees at 11 bases. The germline CDR1 and CDR2 sequences are SNHLY and FYNNEI. The V and J ends lost 5 bases and 5 bases, in that order; junction bases with no gene match: 7. CDR3 length equals 15 residues. DNA of the CDR3: TGTGCCAGCAGTTGGACAGGGGGCAGATTCGAGACCCAGTACTTC. Translation: CASSWTGGRFETQYF.

This rearrangement joins TRBV7-2 to TRBJ1-1; no clear D gene. The CDR3 covers 13 residues. V was clipped by 2 bases and J by 5 bases, with 9 bases between them. The germline gives CDR1 SGHTA, CDR2 FQGNSA. The DNA for the CDR3 is TGTGCCAGCAGCTTAACCAGCAGGACTGAAGCTTTCTTT. Its protein is CASSLTSRTEAFF.

CDR3 region: CASSEGLAGLQETQYF. The CDR3 DNA reads as TGTGCCAGCAGCGAGGGACTAGCGGGGCTCCAAGAGACCCAGTACTTC. The V call is TRBV6-2 or TRBV6-3, the J call TRBJ2-5, with 13 bases identical to TRBD2. Trimming removed 6 bases from V and 1 base from J; junction bases left unmatched: 5. CDR3 length: 16 amino acids. The germline gives CDR1 MNHEY, CDR2 SVGEGT.

The chain carries TRBV6-6 and TRBJ2-1, with TRBD1 identical over 8 bases. Germline V gene data show CDR1 as MNHNY and CDR2 as SVGAGI (reference sequence). The CDR3 extends over 14 amino acids. V trimming: 7 bases; J trimming: 7 bases; junction bases outside the gene matches: 9. The CDR3 DNA reads as TGTGCCAGCAAGCCGGGACAGGTAACAAATGAGCAGTTCTTC. The encoded protein is CASKPGQVTNEQFF.

DNA of the CDR3: TGTGCCAGCAGCTTGGAGGGGGGGCTGCGCGAGCAGTACTTC. Residues: CASSLEGGLREQYF. The rearrangement joins TRBV5-4 to TRBJ2-7; possibly TRBD2 for D (7 bases). The CDR3 has 14 residues. Deletions cut 0 bases from V and 6 bases from J, with 13 bases between. Germline V lookup: CDR1 SGHNT, CDR2 YYREEE (reference sequence).

J is TRBJ2-1 and V is TRBV15; 10 nucleotides agree with TRBD2. The ends lost 3 bases at V and 5 bases at J; junction bases unmatched: 13. Germline V CDR1 and CDR2: LNHNV, YYDKDF (reference sequence). The CDR3 runs to 18 residues. The CDR3 DNA is TGTGCCACCAGCAGGAGCGGGGGGGCAATGTTATTAGACAATGAGCAGTTCTTC. Encoded protein: CATSRSGGAMLLDNEQFF. The complete variable domain, with remaining parts taken from reference TRBV15 and TRBJ2-1, reads DAMVIQNPRYQVTQFGKPVTLSCSQTLNHNVMYWYQQKSSQAPKLLFHYYDKDFNNEADTPDNFQSRRPNTSFCFLDIRSPGLGDTAMYLCATSRSGGAMLLDNEQFFGPGTRLTVL.

The chain joins TRBV7-6 to TRBJ2-7; TRBD1 aligns across 8 bases. The CDR3 extends over 14 amino acids. V trimming: 2 bases; J trimming: 5 bases; junction bases outside the gene matches: 5. Germline CDR1 and CDR2: SGHVS and FNYEAQ. CDR3 DNA: TGTGCCAGCAGCTTATCAGGGGGCGGCCACGAGCAGTACTTC. Protein: CASSLSGGGHEQYF.

V and J are TRBV7-3 and TRBJ2-5; 14 positions agree with TRBD2. The CDR3 has 15 amino acids. Germline V gene lookup returns CDR1 SGHTA and CDR2 FQGTGA. V shed 5 bases, J shed 4 bases, and the junction held 3 bases outside the gene matches. CDR3 nucleotides: TGTGCCAGCAGCCGGGGACTAGCGGGGGCAGAGACCCAGTACTTC. It is translated as CASSRGLAGAETQYF.

The chain links TRBV2 to TRBJ2-5; 12 bases fit TRBD2. The germline CDR1 and CDR2 sequences are SNHLY and FYNNEI. J was trimmed by 5 bases and V by 3 bases; bases with no gene match: 4. This CDR3 is 15 amino acids long. The CDR3 nucleotides read TGTGCCAGCAGTGATGCTAGCGGGGGGGCTGAGACCCAGTACTTC. Protein product: CASSDASGGAETQYF. The whole variable domain, filled in from reference TRBV2 and TRBJ2-5, reads EPEVTQTPSHQVTQMGQEVILRCVPISNHLYFYWYRQILGQKVEFLVSFYNNEISEKSEIFDDQFSVERPDGSNFTLKIRSTKLEDSAMYFCASSDASGGAETQYFGPGTRLLVL.

This clone was counted only a few times. The chain has TRBV12-3 or TRBV12-4 and TRBJ2-7; D may be TRBD1 (5 bases). Trimming took off 5 bases at V and 6 bases at J, with 11 bases between the two ends. CDR3 length: 12 amino acids. CDR3: CASSQGLSEQYF. CDR3 sequence (DNA): TGTGCCAGCAGTCAGGGCCTCAGCGAGCAGTACTTC.

The V gene is TRBV27, the J gene TRBJ2-7; D ambiguous. CDR1 and CDR2 from the germline V gene are MNHEY and SMNVEV (reference sequence). V lost 2 bases to trimming and J lost 2 bases, with 7 bases between them. There are 13 residues in the CDR3. CDR3 residues: CASSLKSPYEQYF. CDR3 nucleotides: TGTGCCAGCAGTTTAAAGAGCCCCTACGAGCAGTACTTC.

J is TRBJ2-2 and V is TRBV5-5, with 10 bases fitting TRBD1. Trimming took 4 bases from V and 5 from J; bases not matched to a gene: 8. The germline gives CDR1 SGHKS, CDR2 YYEKEE (reference sequence). This CDR3 spans 16 amino acids. The CDR3 here is CASSRTPGQGTGELFF. Here the CDR3 DNA reads TGTGCCAGCAGCCGAACCCCGGGACAGGGGACCGGGGAGCTGTTTTTT.

This sequence joins TRBV6-5 and TRBJ1-2; perhaps TRBD1 as D (6 bases). Trimming took 3 bases from V and 13 from J, leaving 15 bases between them. CDR3 length equals 12 residues. Germline V gene data show CDR1 as MNHEY and CDR2 as SVGAGI. The CDR3 DNA reads as TGTGCCAGCAGTTATAGAACGACAGGACTCACCTTC. It is translated as CASSYRTTGLTF.

V usage is TRBV10-3 and J usage is TRBJ2-1; 9 bases map to TRBD2. The CDR3 has 14 amino acids. J was trimmed by 3 bases and V by 5 bases; bases with no gene match: 2. Germline assignment: CDR1 ENHRY and CDR2 SYGVKD. The CDR3 region is CAISRGGGYNEQFF. In DNA form, the CDR3 reads TGTGCCATCAGTCGCGGGGGGGGCTACAATGAGCAGTTCTTC.

The chain couples TRBV6-5 to TRBJ2-7; 7 bases are shared with TRBD1. CDR3 length equals 14 residues. V lost 4 bases and J lost 7; bases outside the gene matches: 10. The germline CDR1 and CDR2 sequences are MNHEY and SVGAGI. Here the CDR3 DNA reads TGTGCCAGCAGTTTTGGGCCCAGGGGGACGGAGCAGTACTTC. Amino acid sequence: CASSFGPRGTEQYF.

This chain joins TRBV5-1 and TRBJ2-5; 7 nucleotides agree with TRBD1. CDR3 length: 15 residues. The V and J ends lost 4 bases and 2 bases, in that order; junction bases with no gene match: 8. Germline values: CDR1 SGHRS, CDR2 YFSETQ. The CDR3: CASSPEPGGQETQYF. CDR3 sequence (DNA): TGCGCCAGCAGCCCTGAGCCAGGGGGTCAAGAGACCCAGTACTTC.